This T cell receptor (beta chain) was recorded in a study of memory CD4+ T cells and cytomegalovirus serostatus. The assay was immunoSEQ multiplex PCR, and TCRdb's table has in-frame clones only and misses some. The sample has 45,000 to 70,000 clones, approximately 81% seen once. Germline V lookup: CDR1 MDHEN, CDR2 SYDVKM. CDR3 length: 14 amino acids. V lost 9 bases, J lost 1 base, and 10 bases lay in between. Single viable CD3+CD4+CD8-CD45RO+ cells were sorted as the memory CD4+ T cells. Serum IgG to CMV pp150, pp28, p38 and p52 defined serostatus. V is TRBV28 and J is TRBJ2-6, with TRBD1 as a possible D gene (5 bases). This sequence originates from an adult in good health and CMV-seronegative. Some clones in this sample may be carry-over from other donors' samples. The sample was memory CD4+ T cells from blood. The DNA of the CDR3 is TGTGCCAGTCAGTCAGGGTCTGGGGCCAACGTCCTGACTTTC. It codes for CASQSGSGANVLTF.